This T cell receptor (beta chain) is from a study of cytomegalovirus exposure and HLA in healthy donors. Trimming removed 0 bases from V and 4 bases from J, with 4 bases in between. The length of the CDR3 is 12 residues. The germline V gene has CDR1 SGHRS and CDR2 YFSETQ. This clone was picked up a small number of times. PCR involved 60 Vbeta and 13 Jbeta primers. The data were produced by immunoSEQ multiplex PCR, yet TCRdb's version contains in-frame clones alone and is incomplete. In the table there are about 200,000 clones, 55% to 75% of which are singletons. This clonotype was sampled from a middle-aged man in good health and CMV-seropositive. What was sequenced was PBMCs. The V gene is TRBV5-1, the J gene TRBJ1-1; D is unclear. CDR3: CASSLEPTEAFF. CDR3 nucleotide sequence: TGCGCCAGCAGCTTGGAGCCCACTGAAGCTTTCTTT. Drawing the rest from reference TRBV5-1 and TRBJ1-1, the complete variable domain is KAGVTQTPRYLIKTRGQQVTLSCSPISGHRSVSWYQQTPGQGLQFLFEYFSETQRNKGNFPGRFSGRQFSNSRSEMNVSTLELGDSALYLCASSLEPTEAFFGQGTRLTVV.